Presented here are 11 T cell receptor beta chains from one specimen sequenced in a study of T cells after somatic rescue of genetic block. The repertoire was sequenced with immunoSEQ multiplex PCR; TCRdb's copy has only in-frame clones and lacks some. The table lists 14,000 to 15,000 clones, 65% to 75% of them singletons. The specimen was peripheral blood mononuclear cells (PBMCs). These receptors were obtained from a boy between 10 and 17 years old.

This clone has only a few counts. CDR3 sequence: CASSLEDLSYNEQFF. CDR3 sequence (DNA): TGCGCCAGCAGCTTGGAGGACTTGTCCTACAATGAGCAGTTCTTC. The genes are TRBV5-1 and TRBJ2-1; tentatively, D is TRBD2 (5 bases). The germline V gene encodes CDR1 SGHRS and CDR2 YFSETQ. With 0 bases removed from V and 1 base from J, the gap between germline ends came to 8 bases. The CDR3 length is 15 residues.

Judged by abundance, this clone is medium-sized. The chain is built from TRBV25-1 and TRBJ2-2; D might be TRBD1 (6 bases). CDR3 length: 17 amino acids. Trimming stripped 5 bases from V and 4 bases from J, with 20 bases between. Germline V gene data show CDR1 as MGHDK and CDR2 as SYGVNS. CDR3 coding DNA: TGTGCCAGCAGTCCGGGACACTCTACTTATCTCACCGGGGAGCTGTTTTTT. Its translation is CASSPGHSTYLTGELFF.

This chain uses TRBV18 with TRBJ1-2, with TRBD1 matching 7 bases. Germline V gene data show CDR1 as KGHSH and CDR2 as LQKENI. CDR3 length: 15 amino acids. Losses at the gene ends were 4 bases for V and 8 bases for J; bases not matched to a gene: 13. CDR3 sequence: CASSLPPTGVYGYTF. For the CDR3, the DNA is TGTGCCAGCTCACTACCTCCTACAGGGGTGTACGGCTACACCTTC. The whole variable domain, remainder taken from reference TRBV18 and TRBJ1-2, is NAGVMQNPRHLVRRRGQEARLRCSPMKGHSHVYWYRQLPEEGLKFMVYLQKENIIDESGMPKERFSAEFPKEGPSILRIQQVVRGDSAAYFCASSLPPTGVYGYTFGSGTRLTVV.

The chain is built from TRBV18 and TRBJ1-2, with D possibly TRBD1 on 6 matching bases. Trimming cost V 1 base and J 4 bases, with 13 bases left between them. The germline V gene has CDR1 KGHSH and CDR2 LQKENI. This CDR3 region has 15 residues. CDR3 sequence reads: CASSPRGGRPYGYTF. Written as DNA, the CDR3 is TGTGCCAGCTCACCACGGGGGGGCAGACCCTATGGCTACACCTTC. Looking up the rest from reference TRBV18 and TRBJ1-2 gives the full variable domain: NAGVMQNPRHLVRRRGQEARLRCSPMKGHSHVYWYRQLPEEGLKFMVYLQKENIIDESGMPKERFSAEFPKEGPSILRIQQVVRGDSAAYFCASSPRGGRPYGYTFGSGTRLTVV.

V and J are TRBV19 and TRBJ2-2; D is ambiguous. Trimming took 3 bases from V and 4 from J, leaving 9 bases between them. There are 14 residues in the CDR3. The V gene's germline CDR1 is LNHDA and CDR2 SQIVND (reference sequence). As DNA, the CDR3 is TGTGCCAGTAGTATTGCGCACCTCACCGGGGAGCTGTTTTTT. As protein: CASSIAHLTGELFF.

Only one count was recorded for this clone. The chain couples TRBV10-1 to TRBJ2-6; D is unresolved. Looked up from germline, CDR1 is WNHNN and CDR2 is SYGVQD (reference sequence). The CDR3 is 13 residues long. V lost 7 bases, J lost 5 bases, and 9 bases lay in between. CDR3 DNA: TGCGCCAGCACACAAAGTCGGGCCAACGTCCTGACTTTC. Amino acid sequence: CASTQSRANVLTF.

The chain employs TRBV30 and TRBJ1-2, with D unclear. CDR1 GTSNPN and CDR2 SVGIG come from the germline V gene (reference sequence). V was clipped by 4 bases and J by 1 base, with 7 bases between them. The CDR3 is 12 amino acids. The CDR3 coding sequence is TGTGCCTGGAACCGGGGTAACTATGGCTACACCTTC. Translated, it gives CAWNRGNYGYTF.

This clone occurred once. The chain recombines TRBV7-3 with TRBJ2-7; TRBD1 or TRBD2 may be the D gene (7 bases each). This CDR3 has 16 residues. The germline CDR1 and CDR2 sequences are SGHTA and FQGTGA. The germline V and J ends were trimmed by 2 bases and 6 bases, with 20 bases remaining between them. The CDR3 nucleotides are TGTGCCAGCAGCTTATCCCGGGTCCAGGGGGGGACCGAGCAGTACTTC. Encoded protein: CASSLSRVQGGTEQYF.

This chain links TRBV7-9 with TRBJ1-1, with D possibly matching TRBD1 (5 bases). The CDR3 loop spans 14 amino acids. Germline values: CDR1 SEHNR, CDR2 FQNEAQ (reference sequence). V dropped 0 bases and J dropped 4 bases, with 9 bases sitting between them. The CDR3 nucleotides read TGTGCCAGCAGCTTAGCGGCAGGGTCCACTGAAGCTTTCTTT. Translation: CASSLAAGSTEAFF.

V gene TRBV19 combines with J gene TRBJ2-2; D tentatively reads TRBD1 or TRBD2 (5 bases each). Germline CDR1 and CDR2: LNHDA and SQIVND (reference sequence). Trimming stripped 4 bases from V and 2 bases from J, with 8 bases between. The CDR3 extends over 14 amino acids. The CDR3 DNA reads as TGTGCCAGTAGTACAGGGACCAACACCGGGGAGCTGTTTTTT. Its protein product is CASSTGTNTGELFF.

This chain links TRBV5-6 with TRBJ2-7; D gene uncertain. Germline V CDR1 and CDR2: SGHDT, YYEEEE. Trimming stripped 0 bases from V and 3 bases from J, with 7 bases between. CDR3 length equals 13 residues. CDR3 region: CASSLGPFYEQYF. The CDR3 DNA is TGTGCCAGCAGCTTGGGACCTTTCTACGAGCAGTACTTC.